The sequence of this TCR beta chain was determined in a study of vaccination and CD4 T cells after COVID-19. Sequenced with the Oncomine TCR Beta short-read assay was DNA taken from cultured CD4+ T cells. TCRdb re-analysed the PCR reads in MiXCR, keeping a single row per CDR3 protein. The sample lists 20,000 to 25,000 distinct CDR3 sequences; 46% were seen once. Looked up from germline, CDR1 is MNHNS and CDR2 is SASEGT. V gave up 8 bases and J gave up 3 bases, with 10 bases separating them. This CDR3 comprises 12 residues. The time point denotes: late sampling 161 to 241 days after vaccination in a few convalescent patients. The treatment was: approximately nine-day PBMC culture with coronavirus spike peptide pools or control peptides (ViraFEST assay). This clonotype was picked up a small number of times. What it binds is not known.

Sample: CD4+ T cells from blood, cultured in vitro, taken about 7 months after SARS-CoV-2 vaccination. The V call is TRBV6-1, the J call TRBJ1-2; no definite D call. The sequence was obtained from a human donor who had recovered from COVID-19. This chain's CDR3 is CASSRQYYGYTF. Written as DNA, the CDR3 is TGTGCCAGCTCAAGACAATACTATGGCTACACCTTC.